This T cell receptor (beta chain) stems from a study of blood T cell repertoires in COVID-19. Study-level information: Acute and convalescent COVID-19 samples came from the United States, Italy and Spain. T cells, B-cell-depleted T cells, or PBMCs provided the cDNA or gDNA that served as material.

This clone was counted only a few times. Per the original methods: Reference gene primers were amplified, and this amplification served to estimate nucleated cell counts. TCRdb's table, derived via immunoSEQ multiplex PCR, lists solely in-frame clones and lacks some. V, J and clone size are those of that table, while D and trimming were read from the DNA. Here the sample spans 55,000 to 75,000 clones, over 75% being singletons. The V gene's germline CDR1 is SGDLS and CDR2 YYNGEE. V lost 9 bases to trimming and J lost 0 bases, with 16 bases between them. This CDR3 comprises 14 residues. The chain employs TRBV9 and TRBJ2-7; D not certain. The receptor comes from a man aged 50-60 years with active COVID-19. The sequenced material came from peripheral blood. The CDR3 spells CATAPGPTSYEQYF. As DNA, the CDR3 is TGTGCCACCGCGCCGGGTCCTACCTCCTACGAGCAGTACTTC.